This T cell receptor (beta chain) originates from a study of shared clonotypes between healthy human individuals. Background on the study: A couple of women and a few men aged 18 to 49 served as donors. The study, taken as a whole, reports: The study drew on few donors, limiting represented genetic and exposure-history diversity. It was only blood that was sampled, and tissue repertoires likely differ.

Per the original data handling: Quality scores were absent from the junction-only immunoSEQ sequences, so filtering differed. Method: immunoSEQ multiplex PCR; TCRdb's copy keeps in-frame clones and lacks some. V, J and clone size were drawn from that table, and D and trimming were deduced from the DNA. The sample holds about 1 million clones; under 80% are singletons and the top ten take 1.4%. In regard to this clone: Its cognate antigen is unknown.

Sequencing was carried out using memory CD4+ T cells sorted from blood. The subset was: CD45RA-negative fraction. The receptor was isolated from a man between 18 and 35 years old in good health.

The DNA for the CDR3 is TGTGCCAGCCAAGCAGGGGACTTCAATGAAAAACTGTTTTTT. Its protein is CASQAGDFNEKLFF. The chain couples TRBV28 to TRBJ1-4, with D possibly matching TRBD1 (6 bases). The length of the CDR3 is 14 residues. V dropped 8 bases and J dropped 5 bases, with 15 bases sitting between them. Germline loops: CDR1 MDHEN, CDR2 SYDVKM.